The clone carrying this T cell receptor (beta chain) was observed at least ten times. Time point reported: newly diagnosed GD, antithyroid drugs for less than 3 months. Following extraction of RNA from PBMCs, that RNA was used to make the TCR library. It was American Thyroid Association guidelines that determined Graves' disease diagnosis. The entry originates in a study of regulatory T cells in long-lasting Graves disease. Both iRepertoire HTBI primers and Arm-PCR of CDR3 regions were used to build the TCR beta libraries. TCRdb reprocessed the multiplex PCR reads with MiXCR, giving one entry per CDR3 protein. The sample has about 620,000 distinct CDR3 sequences; about 15% are singletons. This sample also appeared in a second study, on T cells in Graves' hyperthyroidism and ophthalmopathy.

This clonotype originated in a woman younger than 45 with Graves disease. Sample: peripheral blood mononuclear cells (PBMCs), taken at new diagnosis, from a patient treated with antithyroid drugs.

In DNA form, the CDR3 reads TGTGCCAGCAGCGGGACCGAAGGATGGAACACCATATATTTT. Translated, it gives CASSGTEGWNTIYF. The V call is TRBV11-2, the J call TRBJ1-3; maybe TRBD1 (5 bases). The CDR3 has 14 amino acids. V lost 5 bases to trimming and J lost 7 bases, with 15 bases between them. Germline loops: CDR1 SGHAT, CDR2 FQNNGV.